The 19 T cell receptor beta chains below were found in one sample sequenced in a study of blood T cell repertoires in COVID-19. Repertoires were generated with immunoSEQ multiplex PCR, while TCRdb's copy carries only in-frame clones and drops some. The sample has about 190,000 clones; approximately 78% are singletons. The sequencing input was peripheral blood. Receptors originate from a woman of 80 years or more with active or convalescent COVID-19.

CDR3 sequence: CASSHEGSGQETQYF. In nucleotides, the CDR3 is TGTGCCAGCAGCCACGAGGGTAGCGGCCAAGAGACCCAGTACTTC. V usage is TRBV3-1 (or the pseudogene TRBV3-2) and J usage is TRBJ2-5; possibly TRBD2 for D (6 bases). V lost 3 bases to trimming and J lost 1 base, with 12 bases between them. This CDR3 spans 15 amino acids. Germline lookup yields CDR1 LGHDT and CDR2 YNNKEL (reference sequence).

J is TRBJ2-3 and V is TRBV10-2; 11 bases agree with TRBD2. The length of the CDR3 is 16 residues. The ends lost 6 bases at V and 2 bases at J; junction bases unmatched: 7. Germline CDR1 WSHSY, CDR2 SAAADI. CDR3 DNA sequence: TGCGCCAGCAGCGGGACTAGCGGAACGCTCACAGATACGCAGTATTTT. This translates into CASSGTSGTLTDTQYF.

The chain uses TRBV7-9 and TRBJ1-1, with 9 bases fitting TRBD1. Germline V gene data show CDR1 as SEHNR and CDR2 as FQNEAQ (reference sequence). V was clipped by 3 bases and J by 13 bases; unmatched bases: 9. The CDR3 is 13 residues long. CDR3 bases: TGTGCCAGCAGCTTGGGACAGGGCCTAAATGTTTTCTTT. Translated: CASSLGQGLNVFF.

The CDR3 is CATQRTGYNEKLFF. The CDR3 coding sequence is TGTGCCACCCAGAGGACAGGGTATAATGAAAAACTGTTTTTT. V is TRBV6-5 and J is TRBJ1-4, with 8 positions matching TRBD1. CDR1 MNHEY and CDR2 SVGAGI come from the germline V gene. This CDR3 has 14 residues. J was trimmed by 4 bases and V by 10 bases; bases with no gene match: 8.

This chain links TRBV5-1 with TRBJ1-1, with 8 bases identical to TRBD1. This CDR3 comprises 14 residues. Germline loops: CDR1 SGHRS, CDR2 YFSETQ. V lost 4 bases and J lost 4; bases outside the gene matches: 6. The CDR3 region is CASSTQGGITEAFF. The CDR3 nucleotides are TGCGCCAGCAGCACACAGGGGGGGATCACTGAAGCTTTCTTT.

The CDR3: CASSMDSYQPQHF. As DNA, the CDR3 is TGCGCCAGCAGCATGGACAGCTATCAGCCCCAGCATTTT. This chain links TRBV5-1 with TRBJ1-5; TRBD1 is a possible D gene (6 bases). Between the trimmed V and J ends, which lost 4 bases and 5 bases, there was a span of 10 bases. This CDR3 has 13 residues. Per the germline V gene, CDR1 is SGHRS and CDR2 is YFSETQ.

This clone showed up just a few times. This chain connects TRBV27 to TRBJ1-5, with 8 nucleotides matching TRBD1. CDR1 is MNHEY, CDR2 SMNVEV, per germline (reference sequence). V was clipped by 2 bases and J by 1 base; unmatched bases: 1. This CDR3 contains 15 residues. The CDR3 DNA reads TGTGCCAGCAGTTTAGGACAGGGAAGCAATCAGCCCCAGCATTTT. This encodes CASSLGQGSNQPQHF.

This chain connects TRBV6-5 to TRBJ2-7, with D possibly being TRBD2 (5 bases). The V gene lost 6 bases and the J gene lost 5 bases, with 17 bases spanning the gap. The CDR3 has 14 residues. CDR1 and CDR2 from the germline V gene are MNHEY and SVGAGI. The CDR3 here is CASRPTTPRNEQYF. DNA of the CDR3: TGTGCCAGCAGGCCGACTACCCCGAGGAACGAGCAGTACTTC.

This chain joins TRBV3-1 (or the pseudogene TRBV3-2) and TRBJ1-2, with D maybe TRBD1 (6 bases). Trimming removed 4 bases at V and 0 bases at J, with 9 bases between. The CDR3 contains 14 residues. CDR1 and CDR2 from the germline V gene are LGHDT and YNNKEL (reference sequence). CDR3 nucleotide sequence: TGTGCCAGCAGCCCCCGACAGGCTAACTATGGCTACACCTTC. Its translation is CASSPRQANYGYTF.

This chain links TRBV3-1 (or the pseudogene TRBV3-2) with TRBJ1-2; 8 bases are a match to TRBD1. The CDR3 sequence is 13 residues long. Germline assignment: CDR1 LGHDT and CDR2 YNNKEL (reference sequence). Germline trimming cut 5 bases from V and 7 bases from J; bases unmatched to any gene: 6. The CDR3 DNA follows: TGTGCCAGCAGCGCGACAGGGGCTTCTGGCTACACCTTC. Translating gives CASSATGASGYTF.

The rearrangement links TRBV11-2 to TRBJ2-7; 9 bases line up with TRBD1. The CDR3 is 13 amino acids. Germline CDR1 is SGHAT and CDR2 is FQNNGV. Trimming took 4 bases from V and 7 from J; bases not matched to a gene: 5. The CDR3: CASSWGQGGEQYF. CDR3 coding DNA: TGTGCCAGCAGCTGGGGACAGGGAGGGGAGCAGTACTTC.

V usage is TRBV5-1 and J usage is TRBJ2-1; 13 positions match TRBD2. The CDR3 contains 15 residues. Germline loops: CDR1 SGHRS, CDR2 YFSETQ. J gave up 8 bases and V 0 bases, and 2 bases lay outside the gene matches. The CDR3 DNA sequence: TGCGCCAGCAGCTTGGGACTAGCGGGGGGTTATGAGCAGTTCTTC. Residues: CASSLGLAGGYEQFF.

The CDR3 loop is CASSGSGSYNEQFF. The CDR3 coding sequence is TGTGCCAGCAGCGGATCCGGCTCCTACAATGAGCAGTTCTTC. V is TRBV9 and J is TRBJ2-1; no definite D call. CDR1 and CDR2 from the germline V gene are SGDLS and YYNGEE. V gave up 3 bases and J gave up 0 bases, with 7 bases separating them. The CDR3 extends over 14 amino acids. The whole variable domain, filled in from reference TRBV9 and TRBJ2-1, reads DSGVTQTPKHLITATGQRVTLRCSPRSGDLSVYWYQQSLDQGLQFLIQYYNGEERAKGNILERFSAQQFPDLHSELNLSSLELGDSALYFCASSGSGSYNEQFFGPGTRLTVL.

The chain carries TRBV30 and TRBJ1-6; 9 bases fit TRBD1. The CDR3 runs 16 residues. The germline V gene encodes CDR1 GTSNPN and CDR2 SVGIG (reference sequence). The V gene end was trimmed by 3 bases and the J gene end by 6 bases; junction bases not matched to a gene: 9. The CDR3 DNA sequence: TGTGCCTGGAGGGGGGACAGGGAACCTCTTAATTCACCCCTCCACTTT. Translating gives CAWRGDREPLNSPLHF. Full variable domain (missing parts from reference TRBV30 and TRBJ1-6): SQTIHQWPATLVQPVGSPLSLECTVEGTSNPNLYWYRQAAGRGLQLLFYSVGIGQISSEVPQNLSASRPQDRQFILSSKKLLLSDSGFYLCAWRGDREPLNSPLHFGNGTRLTVT.

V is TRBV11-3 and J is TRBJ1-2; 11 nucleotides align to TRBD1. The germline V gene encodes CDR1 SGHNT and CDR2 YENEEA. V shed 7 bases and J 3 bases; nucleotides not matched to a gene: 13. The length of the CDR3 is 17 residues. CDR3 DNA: TGTGCCAGCACCTCAGCCGGGACAGGGGGAGCGCACTATGGCTACACCTTC. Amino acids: CASTSAGTGGAHYGYTF.

The CDR3 nucleotides are TGTGCCAGCGGATGGTATTCGGGTGACTACAATGAGCAGTTCTTC. Protein product: CASGWYSGDYNEQFF. V and J are TRBV7-9 and TRBJ2-1; D unresolved. Germline CDR1 is SEHNR and CDR2 is FQNEAQ (reference sequence). There are 15 residues in the CDR3. V lost 8 bases to trimming and J lost 3 bases, with 17 bases between them.

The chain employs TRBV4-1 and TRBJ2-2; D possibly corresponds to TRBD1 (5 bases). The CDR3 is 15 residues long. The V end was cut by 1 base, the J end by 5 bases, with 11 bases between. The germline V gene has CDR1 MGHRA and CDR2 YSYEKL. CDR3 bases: TGCGCCAGCAGCCAAGGTCTACAGGTGACCGGGGAGCTGTTTTTT. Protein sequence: CASSQGLQVTGELFF.

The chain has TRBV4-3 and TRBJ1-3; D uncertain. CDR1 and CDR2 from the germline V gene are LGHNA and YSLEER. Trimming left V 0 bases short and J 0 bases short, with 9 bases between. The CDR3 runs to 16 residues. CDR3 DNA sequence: TGCGCCAGCAGCCAAGATGTCCTAAACTCTGGAAACACCATATATTTT. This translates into CASSQDVLNSGNTIYF.

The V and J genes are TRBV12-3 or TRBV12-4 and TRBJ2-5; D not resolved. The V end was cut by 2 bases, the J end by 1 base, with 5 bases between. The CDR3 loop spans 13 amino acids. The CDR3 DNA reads TGTGCCAGCAGTTTATGGGCCCAAGAGACCCAGTACTTC. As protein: CASSLWAQETQYF.